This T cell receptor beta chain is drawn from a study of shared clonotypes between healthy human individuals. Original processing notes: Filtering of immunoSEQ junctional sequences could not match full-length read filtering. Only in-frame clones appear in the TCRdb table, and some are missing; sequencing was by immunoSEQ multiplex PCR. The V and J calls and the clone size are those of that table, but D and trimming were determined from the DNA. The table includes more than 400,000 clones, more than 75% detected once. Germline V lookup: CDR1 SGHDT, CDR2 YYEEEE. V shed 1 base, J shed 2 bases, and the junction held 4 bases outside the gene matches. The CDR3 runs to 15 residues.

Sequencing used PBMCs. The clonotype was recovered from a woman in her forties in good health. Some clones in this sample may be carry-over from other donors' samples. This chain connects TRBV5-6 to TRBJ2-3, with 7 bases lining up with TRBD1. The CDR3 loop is CASSLRGPSTDTQYF. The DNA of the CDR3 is TGTGCCAGCAGCTTGAGGGGGCCTTCCACAGATACGCAGTATTTT.